The 29 T cell receptor beta chains in this list originate from one sample, sequenced in a study of regulatory T cells in long-lasting Graves disease (dated by TCRdb to the early 2020s). Library prep was done by multiplex PCR. The sequencer was an Illumina HiSeq 4000. To build TCR beta libraries, CDR3 regions were amplified by Arm-PCR using iRepertoire HTBI primers. TCRdb trimmed the raw reads at Q25, called clones with MiXCR and kept productive beta chains. A single entry per CDR3 protein holds the most common genes and DNA from its merged rows. The sample includes hundreds of thousands of distinct CDR3 sequences, with about 15% observed a single time. Approximately 12% of the sample lies in the top ten. The sample's time point, from its label and the paper: newly diagnosed GD, antithyroid drugs for less than 3 months. RNA was extracted from PBMCs in TRIzol for both TCR sequencing and RNA sequencing.

The same data also contributed to another study, on T cells in Graves' hyperthyroidism and ophthalmopathy.

Sequences were derived from peripheral blood mononuclear cells (PBMCs), sampled at new diagnosis, from a patient treated with antithyroid drugs. These receptors all come from a man between 18 and 35 years old with Graves disease. Donor details come from another sample of the same person, matched by shared clones.

This clonotype has a handful of counts. The chain joins TRBV24-1 to TRBJ2-2, with D tentatively TRBD2 (5 bases). This CDR3 region has 15 residues. Trimming took off 6 bases at V and 1 base at J, with 11 bases between the two ends. Per the germline V gene, CDR1 is KGHDR and CDR2 is SFDVKD. DNA for the CDR3: TGTGCCACCAGTTCATTACGGGAGAACACCGGGGAGCTGTTTTTT. This translates into CATSSLRENTGELFF.

This clonotype came up many times. This chain connects TRBV7-9 to TRBJ2-1; 10 bases agree with TRBD2. The CDR3 loop spans 15 amino acids. The germline gives CDR1 SEHNR, CDR2 FQNEAQ (reference sequence). Trimming cost V 7 bases and J 4 bases; bases outside gene matches: 7. The CDR3 loop is CASTHWTSGYNEQFF. For the CDR3, the DNA is TGTGCCAGCACCCACTGGACTAGCGGATACAATGAGCAGTTCTTC.

Of note for this clonotype: A much larger clone lies a single base off, so this may be a read error. The chain joins TRBV30 to TRBJ1-5; no clear D gene. The CDR3 covers 13 residues. Germline assignment: CDR1 GTSNPN and CDR2 SVGIG (reference sequence). V was pared by 1 base and J by 8 bases, with 12 bases between. CDR3 residues: CAWSALSGEPQHF. CDR3 nucleotides: TGTGCCTGGAGTGCACTGTCCGGGGAGCCCCAGCATTTT.

The gene calls are TRBV6-1 and TRBJ1-5; TRBD1 agrees at 7 bases. Germline-derived CDR1 and CDR2 are MNHNS and SASEGT. The trim removed 7 bases at V and 5 bases at J, leaving 11 bases unmatched. There are 15 residues in the CDR3. CDR3 protein: CASTRTGRGHQPQHF. The CDR3 DNA reads TGTGCCAGCACCAGGACAGGCCGAGGGCATCAGCCCCAGCATTTT.

This rearrangement joins TRBV7-9 to TRBJ1-4, with no clear D. The CDR3 is 15 amino acids. Trimming cost V 1 base and J 8 bases, with 14 bases left between them. Germline-derived CDR1 and CDR2 are SEHNR and FQNEAQ (reference sequence). CDR3 sequence: CASSLGVSIGEKLFF. CDR3 DNA: TGTGCCAGCAGCTTAGGGGTCTCTATCGGGGAAAAACTGTTTTTT.

This chain uses TRBV19 with TRBJ2-1; either TRBD1 or TRBD2 may supply D (5 bases each). The CDR3 has 12 residues. Germline lookup yields CDR1 LNHDA and CDR2 SQIVND (reference sequence). Trimming shortened V by 3 bases and J by 8 bases, and 8 bases separated the two germline ends. The CDR3 here is CASSMRGDEQFF. The CDR3 bases are TGTGCCAGTAGTATGAGAGGGGATGAGCAGTTCTTC.

This clonotype was observed at least ten times. This chain uses TRBV28 with TRBJ2-7; 8 nucleotides agree with TRBD1. The germline gives CDR1 MDHEN, CDR2 SYDVKM. The CDR3 length is 14 residues. J was trimmed by 3 bases and V by 7 bases; bases with no gene match: 8. CDR3 in DNA: TGTGCCAGCAACGGGAACAGGGGGGTCTACGAGCAGTACTTC. Protein sequence: CASNGNRGVYEQYF.

This clonotype occurred a few times. The J gene is TRBJ1-2, the V gene TRBV7-3; D remains ambiguous. The CDR3 spans 15 residues. V lost 5 bases to trimming and J lost 4 bases, with 17 bases between them. Germline lookup yields CDR1 SGHTA and CDR2 FQGTGA. The CDR3 sequence is CASSGFGGPFYGYTF. CDR3 coding DNA: TGTGCCAGCAGCGGATTCGGCGGTCCCTTCTATGGCTACACCTTC.

This clonotype was detected many times. The chain uses TRBV2 and TRBJ2-7, with D perhaps TRBD2 (6 bases). Looked up from germline, CDR1 is SNHLY and CDR2 is FYNNEI. This CDR3 has 15 amino acids. V was cut by 7 bases and J by 7 bases, with 23 bases left in between. DNA for the CDR3: TGTGCCAGCACTAGACAACAACGATCGGCGGGGGAGCAGTACTTC. Its translation: CASTRQQRSAGEQYF.

This clonotype appeared many times. V gene TRBV28 combines with J gene TRBJ1-4; D is unresolved. Germline V gene lookup returns CDR1 MDHEN and CDR2 SYDVKM. V lost 10 bases, J lost 0 bases, and 6 bases lay in between. The CDR3 runs to 12 residues. The CDR3, as DNA: TGTGCCACCCTGGCAACTAATGAAAAACTGTTTTTT. Translation: CATLATNEKLFF.

V and J are TRBV12-3 or TRBV12-4 and TRBJ2-5; D ambiguous. V was trimmed by 5 bases and J by 5 bases, leaving 21 bases between them. The CDR3 contains 16 residues. The CDR3 here is CASSLHTGPLGETQYF. CDR3 nucleotides: TGTGCCAGCAGTCTACATACCGGGCCTCTGGGGGAGACCCAGTACTTC.

This clonotype has ten or more counts. V is TRBV29-1 and J is TRBJ2-4; 10 bases line up with TRBD1. The germline CDR1 and CDR2 sequences are SQVTM and ANQGSEA. After removal of 5 bases from V and 9 bases from J, the junction contained 7 bases not matched to a gene. The CDR3 is 13 residues long. This chain's CDR3 is CSVKDRGGGIQYF. The CDR3 DNA reads TGCAGCGTTAAGGACAGGGGGGGTGGCATTCAGTACTTC.

This clonotype occurred a few times. This chain joins TRBV20-1 and TRBJ2-1; the D gene is possibly TRBD2 (5 bases). The germline V and J ends were trimmed by 1 base and 0 bases, with 13 bases remaining between them. Germline V gives CDR1 DFQATT, CDR2 SNEGSKA (reference sequence). This CDR3 contains 16 residues. The CDR3 is CSARGEIPPSYNEQFF. The CDR3 DNA reads TGCAGTGCTAGAGGGGAGATCCCTCCCTCCTACAATGAGCAGTTCTTC.

To note about this clonotype: One junction end does not reproduce the germline sequence, and a read error may be involved. This rearrangement joins TRBV7-6 to TRBJ1-1, with D perhaps TRBD1 (6 bases). Per the germline V gene, CDR1 is SGHVS and CDR2 is FNYEAQ. There are 12 residues in the CDR3. Here the CDR3 DNA reads TGTGCCAGCAGCTCGTCGGGGGCTGAAACTTTCTTT. Translation gives CASSSSGAETFF. The whole variable domain, remainder taken from reference TRBV7-6 and TRBJ1-1, is GAGVSQSPRYKVTKRGQDVALRCDPISGHVSLYWYRQALGQGPEFLTYFNYEAQQDKSGLPNDRFSAERPEGSISTLTIQRTEQRDSAMYRCASSSSGAETFFGQGTRLTVV.

To note about this clonotype: Possible read error: a much larger clone is one base away. The V call is TRBV20-1, the J call TRBJ2-7, with 9 bases matching TRBD2. The CDR3 length is 16 residues. Per the germline V gene, CDR1 is DFQATT and CDR2 is SNEGSKA (reference sequence). The CDR3 DNA follows: TGCAGTGCCCCGGCGGGGGGGGGAGGGCCAGTCTACGGGCAGTACTTC. Protein: CSAPAGGGGPVYGQYF.

This clonotype was recorded at least ten times. The rearrangement uses TRBV20-1 and TRBJ2-5; D is undetermined. The CDR3 extends over 14 amino acids. Germline-derived CDR1 and CDR2 are DFQATT and SNEGSKA (reference sequence). Deletions cut 2 bases from V and 5 bases from J, with 15 bases between. CDR3 sequence (DNA): TGCAGTGCTAGAATGCCCGGCCCGGCGGAGACCCAGTACTTC. Translation: CSARMPGPAETQYF.

Only a few counts were recorded for this clonotype. DNA of the CDR3: TGTGCCAGCAGTTACAGTAGCGGGAGTTCCAATGAGCAGTTCTTC. This codes for CASSYSSGSSNEQFF. The chain is built from TRBV6-2 or TRBV6-3 and TRBJ2-1; TRBD2 matches at 9 bases. In germline, CDR1 is MNHEY, CDR2 SVGEGT. The CDR3 is made up of 15 amino acids. After removal of 2 bases from V and 6 bases from J, the junction contained 5 bases not matched to a gene.

The chain carries TRBV19 and TRBJ2-7; the match to TRBD2 covers 7 bases. V lost 6 bases, J lost 6 bases, and 14 bases stayed unmatched. This CDR3 comprises 15 residues. Germline CDR1 and CDR2: LNHDA and SQIVND (reference sequence). In DNA form, the CDR3 reads TGTGCCAGTAGCCCCCGGGACTATGCTTCGTTCGAGCAGTACTTC. Its protein is CASSPRDYASFEQYF.

This clonotype was recorded at least ten times. The rearrangement joins TRBV7-3 to TRBJ2-3; D ambiguous. Germline CDR1 reads SGHTA; CDR2 reads FQGTGA. V lost 5 bases, J lost 2 bases, and 14 bases lay in between. The CDR3 spans 15 residues. CDR3 sequence reads: CASSPRAANTDTQYF. The CDR3 DNA sequence: TGTGCCAGCAGCCCTAGGGCGGCCAACACAGATACGCAGTATTTT. Full variable domain (remainder filled in from reference TRBV7-3 and TRBJ2-3): GAGVSQTPSNKVTEKGKYVELRCDPISGHTALYWYRQSLGQGPEFLIYFQGTGAADDSGLPNDRFFAVRPEGSVSTLKIQRTERGDSAVYLCASSPRAANTDTQYFGPGTRLTVL.

The chain joins TRBV7-9 to TRBJ2-3, with D possibly matching TRBD2 (6 bases). The CDR3 is 13 amino acids. The V end was cut by 10 bases, the J end by 4 bases, with 15 bases between. CDR1 is SEHNR, CDR2 FQNEAQ, per germline (reference sequence). CDR3 amino acids: CAMAGWSPDTQYF. For the CDR3, the DNA is TGTGCCATGGCGGGATGGAGCCCAGATACGCAGTATTTT.

This clonotype was detected many times. V and J are TRBV28 and TRBJ2-7; the match to TRBD2 covers 12 bases. Per the germline V gene, CDR1 is MDHEN and CDR2 is SYDVKM. CDR3 length: 15 residues. Losses at the gene ends were 5 bases for V and 7 bases for J; bases not matched to a gene: 9. This chain's CDR3 is CASSLRLAGVGEQYF. The CDR3 DNA sequence: TGTGCCAGCAGTCTCCGACTAGCGGGAGTGGGAGAGCAGTACTTC.

This clonotype was counted between two and nine times. J is TRBJ1-1 and V is TRBV20-1, with 10 bases identical to TRBD1. The CDR3 sequence is 12 residues long. The V segment lost 7 bases and the J segment 10 bases; nucleotides outside the gene matches: 9. In germline, CDR1 is DFQATT, CDR2 SNEGSKA (reference sequence). This CDR3 reads CSGGDRDRGAFF. CDR3 sequence (DNA): TGCAGTGGGGGAGACCGGGACAGGGGAGCTTTCTTT.

This clonotype was recorded a few times. V is TRBV4-1 and J is TRBJ1-1, with 10 bases that match TRBD1. This CDR3 region has 19 residues. J was trimmed by 1 base and V by 1 base; bases with no gene match: 12. The V gene's germline CDR1 is MGHRA and CDR2 YSYEKL. The CDR3 reads CASSQGPGQGTGWNTEAFF. CDR3 in DNA: TGCGCCAGCAGCCAAGGCCCGGGACAGGGGACAGGATGGAACACTGAAGCTTTCTTT.

The rearrangement links TRBV19 to TRBJ1-1; D remains unclear. CDR1 is LNHDA and CDR2 is SQIVND in the germline V gene (reference sequence). There are 11 residues in the CDR3. CDR3 sequence: CVGGSGTEAFF. CDR3 nucleotides: TGTGTCGGAGGGTCGGGGACTGAAGCTTTCTTT.

This clonotype was detected ten times or more. This chain connects TRBV28 to TRBJ1-1; the D is unclear. The germline V gene encodes CDR1 MDHEN and CDR2 SYDVKM. This CDR3 contains 13 residues. The ends were cut back, 5 bases at V and 1 base at J, with 8 bases in the middle. DNA of the CDR3: TGTGCCAGCAGTCTCGACTGGAACACTGAAGCTTTCTTT. The encoded protein is CASSLDWNTEAFF.

At least ten counts were recorded for this clonotype. V usage is TRBV11-2 and J usage is TRBJ2-3; unclear D gene. Trimming cost V 3 bases and J 4 bases, with 8 bases left between them. This CDR3 has 13 residues. Germline V gene data show CDR1 as SGHAT and CDR2 as FQNNGV. CDR3: CASSFFGSDTQYF. Here the CDR3 DNA reads TGTGCCAGCAGCTTCTTTGGGTCAGATACGCAGTATTTT.

This clonotype was picked up a small number of times. The rearrangement joins TRBV30 to TRBJ2-1, with 10 bases lining up with TRBD1. The germline CDR1 and CDR2 sequences are GTSNPN and SVGIG (reference sequence). Trimming removed 0 bases from V and 9 bases from J; junction bases left unmatched: 8. The CDR3 has 15 amino acids. The CDR3 region is CAWSVGDRGLSEQFF. The CDR3 DNA reads TGTGCCTGGAGTGTTGGAGACAGGGGGCTAAGTGAGCAGTTCTTC.

This clonotype was seen at least ten times. V gene TRBV29-1 combines with J gene TRBJ2-7, with D uncertain. The germline V and J ends were trimmed by 5 bases and 1 base, with 9 bases remaining between them. The CDR3 has 12 amino acids. Germline V CDR1 and CDR2: SQVTM, ANQGSEA. Here the CDR3 DNA reads TGCAGCGTTCGGTCCATGTCCTACGAGCAGTACTTC. This translates into CSVRSMSYEQYF.

Concerning this clonotype: A read error is possible here, since a much larger clone lies one base away. The chain couples TRBV6-2 or TRBV6-3 to TRBJ2-2; the match to TRBD2 covers 7 bases. V lost 5 bases and J lost 5; bases outside the gene matches: 11. Germline V gene data show CDR1 as MNHEY and CDR2 as SVGEGT. CDR3 length equals 16 residues. Written as DNA, the CDR3 is TGTGCCAGCAGTAGGTTAGGGCAGGGAGGGACCGGGGAGCTGTTTTTT. It encodes CASSRLGQGGTGELFF.